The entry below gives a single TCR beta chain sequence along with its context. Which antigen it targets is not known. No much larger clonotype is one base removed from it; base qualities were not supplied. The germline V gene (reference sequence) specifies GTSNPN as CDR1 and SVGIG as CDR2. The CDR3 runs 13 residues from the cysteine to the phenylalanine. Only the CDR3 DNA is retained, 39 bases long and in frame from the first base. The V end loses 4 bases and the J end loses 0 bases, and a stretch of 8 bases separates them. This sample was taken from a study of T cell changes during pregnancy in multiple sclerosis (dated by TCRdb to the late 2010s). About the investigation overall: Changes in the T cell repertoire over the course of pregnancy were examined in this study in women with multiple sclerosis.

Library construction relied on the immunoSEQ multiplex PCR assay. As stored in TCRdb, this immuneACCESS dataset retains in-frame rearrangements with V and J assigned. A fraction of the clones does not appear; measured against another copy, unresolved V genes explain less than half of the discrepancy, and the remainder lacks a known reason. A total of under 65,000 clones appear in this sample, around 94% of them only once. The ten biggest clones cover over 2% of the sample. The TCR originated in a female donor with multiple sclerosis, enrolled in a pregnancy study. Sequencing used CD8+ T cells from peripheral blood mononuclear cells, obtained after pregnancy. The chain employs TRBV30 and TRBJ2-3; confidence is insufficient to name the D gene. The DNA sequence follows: TGTGCCTGGATAGTACCTAGCACAGATACGCAGTATTTT. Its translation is CAWIVPSTDTQYF. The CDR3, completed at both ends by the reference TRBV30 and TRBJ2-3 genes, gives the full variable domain SQTIHQWPATLVQPVGSPLSLECTVEGTSNPNLYWYRQAAGRGLQLLFYSVGIGQISSEVPQNLSASRPQDRQFILSSKKLLLSDSGFYLCAWIVPSTDTQYFGPGTRLTVL.